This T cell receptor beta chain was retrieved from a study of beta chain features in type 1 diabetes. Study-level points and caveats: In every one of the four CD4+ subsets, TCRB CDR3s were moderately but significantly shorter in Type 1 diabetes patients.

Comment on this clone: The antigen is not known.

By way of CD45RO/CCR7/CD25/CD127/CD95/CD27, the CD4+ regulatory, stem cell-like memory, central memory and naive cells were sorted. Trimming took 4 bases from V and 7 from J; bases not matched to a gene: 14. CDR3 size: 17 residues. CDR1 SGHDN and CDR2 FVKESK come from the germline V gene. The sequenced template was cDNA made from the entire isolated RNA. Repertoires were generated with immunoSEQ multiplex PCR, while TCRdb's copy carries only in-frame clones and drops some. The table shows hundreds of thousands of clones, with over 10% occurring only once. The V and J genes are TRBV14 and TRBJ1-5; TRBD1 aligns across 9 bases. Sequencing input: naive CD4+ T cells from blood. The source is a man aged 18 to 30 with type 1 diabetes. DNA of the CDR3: TGTGCCAGCAGCCCGTCCCGGGACAGGGATGGAGGACAGCCCCAGCATTTT. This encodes CASSPSRDRDGGQPQHF.